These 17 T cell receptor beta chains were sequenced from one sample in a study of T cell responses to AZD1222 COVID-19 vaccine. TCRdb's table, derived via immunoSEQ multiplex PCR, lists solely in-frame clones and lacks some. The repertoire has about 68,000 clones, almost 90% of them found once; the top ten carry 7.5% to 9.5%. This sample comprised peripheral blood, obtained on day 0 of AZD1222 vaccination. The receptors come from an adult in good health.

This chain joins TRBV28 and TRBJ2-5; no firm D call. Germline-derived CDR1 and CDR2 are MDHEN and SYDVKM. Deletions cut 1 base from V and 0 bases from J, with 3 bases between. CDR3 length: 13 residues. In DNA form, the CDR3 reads TGTGCCAGCAGTTTATATAACCAAGAGACCCAGTACTTC. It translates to CASSLYNQETQYF.

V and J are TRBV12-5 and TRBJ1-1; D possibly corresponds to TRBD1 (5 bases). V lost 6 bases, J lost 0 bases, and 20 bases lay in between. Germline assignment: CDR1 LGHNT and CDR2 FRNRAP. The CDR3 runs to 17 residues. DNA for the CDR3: TGTGCTAGTGGGCACCTAGACAGCTCACTTATGAACACTGAAGCTTTCTTT. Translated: CASGHLDSSLMNTEAFF. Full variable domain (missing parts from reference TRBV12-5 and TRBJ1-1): DARVTQTPRHKVTEMGQEVTMRCQPILGHNTVFWYRQTMMQGLELLAYFRNRAPLDDSGMPKDRFSAEMPDATLATLKIQPSEPRDSAVYFCASGHLDSSLMNTEAFFGQGTRLTVV.

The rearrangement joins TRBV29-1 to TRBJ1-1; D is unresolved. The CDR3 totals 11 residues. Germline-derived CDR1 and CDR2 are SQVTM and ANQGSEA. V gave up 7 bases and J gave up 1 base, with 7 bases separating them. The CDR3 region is CSDLGNTEAFF. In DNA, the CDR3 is TGCAGCGACTTAGGGAACACTGAAGCTTTCTTT.

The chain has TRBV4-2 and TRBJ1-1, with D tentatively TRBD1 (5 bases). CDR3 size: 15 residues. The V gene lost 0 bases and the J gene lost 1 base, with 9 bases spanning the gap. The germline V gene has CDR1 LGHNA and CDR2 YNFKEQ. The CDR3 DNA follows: TGTGCCAGCAGCCAAGATAGGGGCCAGAACACTGAAGCTTTCTTT. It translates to CASSQDRGQNTEAFF.

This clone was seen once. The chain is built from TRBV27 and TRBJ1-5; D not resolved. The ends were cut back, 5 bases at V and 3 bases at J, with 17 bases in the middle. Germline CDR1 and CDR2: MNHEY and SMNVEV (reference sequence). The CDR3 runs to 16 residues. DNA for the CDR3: TGTGCCAGCAGTCCAGGACCGAGTTTTGTCAATCAGCCCCAGCATTTT. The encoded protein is CASSPGPSFVNQPQHF.

CDR3 DNA sequence: TGCGCCAGCAGCTTTTCAGGGCCCGACTATGGCTACACCTTC. Translating gives CASSFSGPDYGYTF. This rearrangement joins TRBV5-1 to TRBJ1-2; D may be TRBD1 (5 bases). Germline V gene sequence: CDR1 SGHRS, CDR2 YFSETQ. V was cut by 2 bases and J by 3 bases, with 11 bases left in between. The CDR3 loop spans 14 amino acids.

CDR3 amino acids: CASILSREWNTEAFF. The CDR3 DNA is TGTGCCAGCATCCTCTCCAGGGAATGGAACACTGAAGCTTTCTTT. This chain joins TRBV7-9 and TRBJ1-1, with D possibly matching TRBD1 (5 bases). The germline V and J ends were trimmed by 7 bases and 1 base, with 16 bases remaining between them. The germline CDR1 and CDR2 sequences are SEHNR and FQNEAQ (reference sequence). The CDR3 sequence is 15 residues long.

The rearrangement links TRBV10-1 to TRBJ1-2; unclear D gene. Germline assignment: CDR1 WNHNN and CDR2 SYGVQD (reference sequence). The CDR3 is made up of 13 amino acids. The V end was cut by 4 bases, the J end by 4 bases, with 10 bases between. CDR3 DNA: TGCGCCAGCAGTGTGCAGCCCGGCTATGGCTACACCTTC. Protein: CASSVQPGYGYTF.

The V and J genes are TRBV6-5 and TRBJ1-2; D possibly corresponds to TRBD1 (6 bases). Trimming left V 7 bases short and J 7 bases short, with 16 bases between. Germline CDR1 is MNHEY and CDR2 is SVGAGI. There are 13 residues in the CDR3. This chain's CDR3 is CASTPNREAGYTF. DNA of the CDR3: TGTGCCAGCACCCCGAACAGGGAGGCTGGCTACACCTTC.

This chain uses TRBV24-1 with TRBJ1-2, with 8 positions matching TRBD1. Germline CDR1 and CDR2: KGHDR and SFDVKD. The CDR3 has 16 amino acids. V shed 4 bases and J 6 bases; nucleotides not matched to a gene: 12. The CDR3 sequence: CATSDPQGESFHGYTF. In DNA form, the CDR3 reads TGTGCCACCAGTGACCCACAGGGGGAGAGTTTTCATGGCTACACCTTC.

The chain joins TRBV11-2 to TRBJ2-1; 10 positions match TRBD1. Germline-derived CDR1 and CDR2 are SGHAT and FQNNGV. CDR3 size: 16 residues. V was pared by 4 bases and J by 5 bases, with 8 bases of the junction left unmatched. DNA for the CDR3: TGTGCCAGCAGCTCCCATAGGGGACAGGGGAACAATGAGCAGTTCTTC. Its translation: CASSSHRGQGNNEQFF.

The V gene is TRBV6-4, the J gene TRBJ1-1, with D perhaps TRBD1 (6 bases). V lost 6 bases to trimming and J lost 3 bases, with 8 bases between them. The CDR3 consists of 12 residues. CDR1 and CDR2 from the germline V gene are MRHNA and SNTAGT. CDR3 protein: CASRQGDTEAFF. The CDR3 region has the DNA TGTGCCAGCAGACAGGGTGACACTGAAGCTTTCTTT.

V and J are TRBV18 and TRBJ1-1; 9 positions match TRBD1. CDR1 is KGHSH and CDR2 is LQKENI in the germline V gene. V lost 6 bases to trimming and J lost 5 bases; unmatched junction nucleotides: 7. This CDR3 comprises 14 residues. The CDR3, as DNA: TGTGCCAGCTCGGACGGCGGGACAGGGACTGAAGCTTTCTTT. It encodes CASSDGGTGTEAFF.

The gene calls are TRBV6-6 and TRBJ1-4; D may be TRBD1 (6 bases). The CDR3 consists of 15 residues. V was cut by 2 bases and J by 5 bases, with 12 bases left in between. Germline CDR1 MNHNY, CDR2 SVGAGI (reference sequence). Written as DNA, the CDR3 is TGTGCCAGCAGTTACCAGGCAGGGGAAAATGAAAAACTGTTTTTT. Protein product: CASSYQAGENEKLFF.

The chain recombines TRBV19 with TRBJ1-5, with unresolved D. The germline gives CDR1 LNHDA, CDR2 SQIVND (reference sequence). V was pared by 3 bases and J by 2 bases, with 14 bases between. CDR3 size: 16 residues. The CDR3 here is CASSITRRVGNQPQHF. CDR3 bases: TGTGCCAGTAGTATCACCCGAAGGGTGGGCAATCAGCCCCAGCATTTT. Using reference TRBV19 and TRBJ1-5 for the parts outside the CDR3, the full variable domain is DGGITQSPKYLFRKEGQNVTLSCEQNLNHDAMYWYRQDPGQGLRLIYYSQIVNDFQKGDIAEGYSVSREKKESFPLTVTSAQKNPTAFYLCASSITRRVGNQPQHFGDGTRLSIL.

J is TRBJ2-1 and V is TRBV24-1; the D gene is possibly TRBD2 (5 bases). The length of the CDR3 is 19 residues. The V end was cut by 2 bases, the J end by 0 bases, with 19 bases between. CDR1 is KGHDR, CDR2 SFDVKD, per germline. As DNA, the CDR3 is TGTGCCACCAGTGATTCCAGATCTCTGACTACCGGCTCCTACAATGAGCAGTTCTTC. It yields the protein CATSDSRSLTTGSYNEQFF.

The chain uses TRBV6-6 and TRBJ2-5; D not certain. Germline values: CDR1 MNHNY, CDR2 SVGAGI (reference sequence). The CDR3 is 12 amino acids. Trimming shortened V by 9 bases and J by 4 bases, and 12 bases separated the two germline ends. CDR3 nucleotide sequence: TGTGCCAGTACGAGGTGGAGAGAGACCCAGTACTTC. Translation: CASTRWRETQYF.